This T cell receptor (beta chain) stems from a study of early T cells in non-severe SARS-CoV-2 infection. Study summary: Sequencing input comprised bulk RNA from unsorted whole blood; chain pairing was not available. Study-wide findings and caveats: Sequences matched to VDJdb favored anti-spike CD8 responses, while private and CD4 specificities were missed.

This clonotype was seen repeatedly, ten times or more. Its antigen is currently unknown. Per germline, CDR1 MDHEN and CDR2 SYDVKM. This CDR3 spans 15 amino acids. Trimming stripped 5 bases from V and 1 base from J, with 9 bases between. Individual cDNA molecules carried attached unique molecular identifiers. TCRdb used MiXCR to reprocess the 5' RACE reads, holding one entry per CDR3 protein. The profile covers 98,000 or so distinct CDR3 sequences, with less than 15% appearing a single time and approximately 4.7% taken by the ten largest. The V and J genes are TRBV28 and TRBJ2-6; possible D gene TRBD1, 6 bases. This sequence was found in an adult who was a healthcare worker with PCR-confirmed SARS-CoV-2 infection or an uninfected control (not recorded which). The input for sequencing was whole blood, taken at baseline. CDR3 in amino acids: CASSRRGSGANVLTF. In nucleotides, the CDR3 is TGTGCCAGCAGTAGAAGGGGGTCTGGGGCCAACGTCCTGACTTTC.